This entry lists 12 T cell receptor beta chains sequenced from one sample in a study of identical twins. MiXCR, applied by TCRdb to the 5' RACE reads, yields one record per CDR3 protein. The repertoire holds around 530,000 distinct CDR3 sequences, with about 16% as singletons. This sample was shared with a second study, whose subject was yellow fever vaccine responses in identical twins.

Sequencing input: CD4+ T cells sorted from blood. These TCRs come from a woman aged 18 to 35 in good health.

This clonotype was observed at least ten times. This rearrangement joins TRBV27 to TRBJ2-5, with 7 nucleotides matching TRBD2. The J segment lost 0 bases and the V segment lost 7 bases, leaving 5 bases of the junction unmatched. CDR3 size: 14 residues. Germline assignment: CDR1 MNHEY and CDR2 SMNVEV (reference sequence). The CDR3 here is CASKVTSDQETQYF. In DNA, the CDR3 is TGTGCCAGCAAGGTCACTAGCGACCAAGAGACCCAGTACTTC.

There are a few counts of this clonotype. In DNA, the CDR3 is TGTGCCAGCATGGTGTACAATGAGCAGTTCTTC. Its protein is CASMVYNEQFF. The chain has TRBV6-5 and TRBJ2-1; no firm D call. V lost 7 bases and J lost 4, with 5 bases in between. This CDR3 is built from 11 residues. Germline V gene data show CDR1 as MNHEY and CDR2 as SVGAGI.

The V gene is TRBV29-1, the J gene TRBJ2-3; TRBD1 aligns across 10 bases. CDR3 size: 10 residues. V was clipped by 6 bases and J by 15 bases; unmatched bases: 6. Per the germline V gene, CDR1 is SQVTM and CDR2 is ANQGSEA. CDR3 coding DNA: TGCAGCGTCGGGACAGGGGAACCCTATTTT. This gives the protein CSVGTGEPYF.

The gene calls are TRBV7-6 and TRBJ2-1; weak D call: TRBD1 (5 bases). V was shortened by 1 base and J by 0 bases, with 10 bases between the two germline ends. The CDR3 has 16 residues. Germline CDR1 is SGHVS and CDR2 is FNYEAQ. The CDR3 DNA follows: TGTGCCAGCAGCTTAGGACAGCTCTTCTCCTACAATGAGCAGTTCTTC. Amino acids: CASSLGQLFSYNEQFF.

This chain connects TRBV5-1 to TRBJ2-3, with 7 positions matching TRBD2. V was clipped by 7 bases and J by 2 bases; unmatched bases: 16. This CDR3 is built from 17 residues. Germline V gene data show CDR1 as SGHRS and CDR2 as YFSETQ. CDR3 in amino acids: CASRARISGSYTDTQYF. CDR3 nucleotides: TGCGCCAGCCGAGCCAGGATTAGCGGGTCCTACACAGATACGCAGTATTTT.

This clonotype was observed a few times. V gene TRBV6-1 combines with J gene TRBJ1-5; 9 bases fit TRBD1. The CDR3 is 16 amino acids. Germline V gene sequence: CDR1 MNHNS, CDR2 SASEGT. V was clipped by 8 bases and J by 0 bases; unmatched bases: 8. As DNA, the CDR3 is TGTGCCAGCGGGGACAGGGTTATGGATAGCAATCAGCCCCAGCATTTT. Its protein product is CASGDRVMDSNQPQHF.

V and J are TRBV10-3 and TRBJ2-3, with D possibly matching TRBD1 (7 bases). CDR3 size: 15 residues. Per the germline V gene, CDR1 is ENHRY and CDR2 is SYGVKD. Trimming removed 7 bases from V and 3 bases from J, with 17 bases in between. CDR3 residues: CAITQGGDLTDTQYF. The CDR3 DNA is TGTGCCATCACCCAGGGGGGAGACTTAACAGATACGCAGTATTTT.

This clonotype was counted only a few times. The V gene is TRBV12-3 or TRBV12-4, the J gene TRBJ2-3; 7 bases fit TRBD1. Trimming removed 3 bases from V and 3 bases from J; junction bases left unmatched: 6. The length of the CDR3 is 15 residues. CDR3 bases: TGTGCCAGCAGTTTGGCCAGGGGGTTGACAGATACGCAGTATTTT. It is translated as CASSLARGLTDTQYF.

The chain recombines TRBV7-9 with TRBJ1-1; the D gene is possibly TRBD1 (6 bases). V lost 7 bases to trimming and J lost 3 bases, with 18 bases between them. Germline V lookup: CDR1 SEHNR, CDR2 FQNEAQ (reference sequence). The CDR3 loop spans 15 amino acids. The CDR3 nucleotides read TGTGCCAGCATGAGTTGGGGGGCGCAGGACACTGAAGCTTTCTTT. It translates to CASMSWGAQDTEAFF.

This clonotype showed up just a few times. This chain connects TRBV11-2 to TRBJ1-5; the D gene is possibly TRBD1 (5 bases). Trimming took off 2 bases at V and 1 base at J, with 9 bases between the two ends. Germline V gene sequence: CDR1 SGHAT, CDR2 FQNNGV. The CDR3 spans 15 residues. DNA for the CDR3: TGTGCCAGCAGCTTATCTTGGGGGAGCAATCAGCCCCAGCATTTT. Translation gives CASSLSWGSNQPQHF.

This clonotype occurred many times. CDR3 DNA: TGTGCCACCAGCAGATCGCTACTGGGGAACACTGAAGCTTTCTTT. It yields the protein CATSRSLLGNTEAFF. The chain joins TRBV15 to TRBJ1-1; D is unclear. The CDR3 extends over 15 amino acids. The germline V and J ends were trimmed by 2 bases and 1 base, with 11 bases remaining between them. Germline lookup yields CDR1 LNHNV and CDR2 YYDKDF (reference sequence).

The chain uses TRBV11-2 and TRBJ2-2; no clear D gene. Per germline, CDR1 SGHAT and CDR2 FQNNGV. The V end lost 7 bases, the J end lost 1 base, and 7 bases lay between the germline ends. The CDR3 sequence is 13 residues long. The CDR3 region is CASTFVNTGELFF. DNA for the CDR3: TGTGCCAGCACGTTCGTGAACACCGGGGAGCTGTTTTTT.